This T cell receptor beta chain was documented in a study of cytomegalovirus exposure and HLA in healthy donors. Study information: The 500 to 850 first-cohort repertoires and the 95 to 150 validation repertoires shared the same platform, a later analysis reported.

V lost 1 base and J 8 bases, leaving 17 bases between the germline ends. CDR1 is SGHAT and CDR2 is FQNNGV in the germline V gene. The CDR3 loop spans 15 amino acids. On this clone itself: Its specificity is unknown.

Whole-study findings and limits: Confirmation in vitro established that a few CMV-associated chains were specific for CMV antigens. The authors enumerated some 170 TCR beta chains as linked to cytomegalovirus. The classifier, whose performance was assessed in both the original and validation cohorts, reportedly diagnosed cytomegalovirus status with high specificity and sensitivity.

Produced via immunoSEQ multiplex PCR; TCRdb's table is partial and in-frame only. The data show roughly 120,000 clones, roughly nine tenths seen once. This sequence joins TRBV11-2 and TRBJ1-2; no clear D gene. The source material was PBMCs. This clonotype was obtained from a man aged 25 to 45 in good health and CMV-seronegative. The CDR3: CASSLVVVGVGGYTF. The CDR3 DNA sequence: TGTGCCAGCAGCTTAGTTGTCGTCGGGGTTGGGGGCTACACCTTC.